This TCR beta chain was documented in a study of cytomegalovirus exposure and HLA in healthy donors. Study summary: Across around 400 genotyped donors, around 82% landed in the Caucasian-associated ancestry cluster.

13 Jbeta primers and 60 Vbeta primers were used for the PCR. The protocol was immunoSEQ multiplex PCR, while the TCRdb copy is restricted to in-frame clones and leaves out a portion. Here the sample spans some 60,000 clones, 75% to 85% being singletons. CDR3 size: 15 residues. V shed 0 bases and J 7 bases; nucleotides not matched to a gene: 9. The germline CDR1 and CDR2 sequences are LGHNA and YSLEER. The source material was PBMCs. This chain connects TRBV4-3 to TRBJ2-7, with TRBD2 matching 7 bases. The receptor was derived from a male donor in good health and CMV-seronegative. The CDR3 sequence: CASSQEWDYLDEQYF. CDR3 coding DNA: TGCGCCAGCAGCCAAGAATGGGACTACCTGGATGAGCAGTACTTC.